The 15 T cell receptor beta chains below all came from one sample that was sequenced in a study of post-analysis software for immune sequencing data. Study conclusions and caveats: Roughly 5 TRBV segments were significantly more frequent in patients than in controls. TRBV5-6, TRBV5-1 and TRBV20-1 were among these segments.

Prepared libraries of TCR beta cDNA carried unique molecular identifiers. TCRdb fed the PCR reads into MiXCR, producing one record per CDR3 protein. The sample holds 450,000 to 650,000 distinct CDR3 sequences, about 44% seen once. For these receptors, no antigen is known. The specimen was blood. Receptors were obtained from a girl between 10 and 17 years old with multiple sclerosis.

This clonotype was seen many times. V and J are TRBV20-1 and TRBJ2-1, with D possibly matching TRBD2 (6 bases). The ends were cut back, 3 bases at V and 4 bases at J, with 19 bases in the middle. Germline V CDR1 and CDR2: DFQATT, SNEGSKA (reference sequence). CDR3 length equals 16 residues. CDR3 bases: TGCAGTGCTAGTCGCCTTCGTCCGGGACTTTACAATGAGCAGTTCTTC. Its translation: CSASRLRPGLYNEQFF.

This clonotype was picked up one time. The chain combines TRBV12-3 or TRBV12-4 with TRBJ2-1; TRBD1 matches 10 bases. This CDR3 is built from 15 residues. The J segment lost 8 bases and the V segment lost 5 bases, leaving 9 bases of the junction unmatched. The CDR3 DNA follows: TGTGCCAGCAGTCCCGTGGCGGGACAGGGGTATGAGCAGTTCTTC. It translates to CASSPVAGQGYEQFF.

This clonotype showed up just a few times. The rearrangement uses TRBV4-1 and TRBJ1-2; tentative D call: TRBD1 (6 bases). V shed 3 bases and J shed 0 bases, with 20 bases lying between them. This CDR3 has 18 residues. Per the germline V gene, CDR1 is MGHRA and CDR2 is YSYEKL. The CDR3 sequence: CASSHYKGEAGPNYGYTF. The CDR3 coding sequence is TGCGCCAGCAGCCATTATAAGGGGGAAGCTGGACCTAACTATGGCTACACCTTC.

The chain employs TRBV5-1 and TRBJ2-5; perhaps TRBD1 as D (5 bases). V was clipped by 4 bases and J by 5 bases, with 18 bases between them. CDR3 length equals 15 residues. Germline assignment: CDR1 SGHRS and CDR2 YFSETQ. The CDR3 nucleotides read TGCGCCAGCAGCGACGGGCAGGGTAGGGGTGAGACCCAGTACTTC. Translated: CASSDGQGRGETQYF.

This clonotype was seen a few times. The rearrangement joins TRBV5-1 to TRBJ2-5; D is unclear. Looked up from germline, CDR1 is SGHRS and CDR2 is YFSETQ. CDR3 length equals 17 residues. V was shortened by 0 bases and J by 1 base, with 16 bases between the two germline ends. In nucleotides, the CDR3 is TGCGCCAGCAGCTTGGAATTAACAAGTCGGTCCCAAGAGACCCAGTACTTC. Its protein product is CASSLELTSRSQETQYF.

This clonotype was observed a few times. V usage is TRBV11-3 and J usage is TRBJ2-3; no clear D. This CDR3 region has 13 residues. The V end lost 5 bases, the J end lost 1 base, and 7 bases lay between the germline ends. Germline-derived CDR1 and CDR2 are SGHNT and YENEEA. This chain's CDR3 is CASSAAGTDTQYF. CDR3 DNA: TGTGCCAGCAGCGCAGCAGGCACAGATACGCAGTATTTT.

This clonotype turned up a few times. The V call is TRBV20-1, the J call TRBJ2-1, with 8 nucleotides matching TRBD2. CDR3 size: 17 residues. CDR1 is DFQATT, CDR2 SNEGSKA, per germline (reference sequence). Losses at the gene ends were 3 bases for V and 7 bases for J; bases not matched to a gene: 17. CDR3 sequence: CSASAQFHSGSRNEQFF. In DNA form, the CDR3 reads TGCAGTGCTAGCGCCCAATTCCACAGCGGGAGTCGTAATGAGCAGTTCTTC.

This chain links TRBV11-3 with TRBJ1-6; TRBD1 agrees at 9 bases. Germline V gene data show CDR1 as SGHNT and CDR2 as YENEEA. The V gene end was trimmed by 4 bases and the J gene end by 8 bases; junction bases not matched to a gene: 9. The CDR3 covers 16 residues. CDR3 DNA sequence: TGTGCCAGCAGCTCGGACAGGGGAAGGGTGGATTCACCCCTCCACTTT. This encodes CASSSDRGRVDSPLHF. The variable domain in full, completed from reference TRBV11-3 and TRBJ1-6, reads EAGVVQSPRYKIIEKKQPVAFWCNPISGHNTLYWYLQNLGQGPELLIRYENEEAVDDSQLPKDRFSAERLKGVDSTLKIQPAELGDSAVYLCASSSDRGRVDSPLHFGNGTRLTVT.

This clonotype came up a few times. This chain connects TRBV5-7 to TRBJ1-2; no firm D call. TRBV5-7 is treated as an ORF (open reading frame) with a function not yet certain. V was trimmed by 2 bases and J by 7 bases, leaving 9 bases between them. The CDR3 has 12 amino acids. CDR3 region: CASSFGVSGYTF. CDR3 coding DNA: TGTGCCAGCAGCTTCGGAGTTTCTGGCTACACCTTC.

The chain links TRBV20-1 to TRBJ2-3; 9 positions match TRBD2. The germline V gene has CDR1 DFQATT and CDR2 SNEGSKA (reference sequence). Trimming took 5 bases from V and 2 from J; bases not matched to a gene: 5. The CDR3 consists of 14 residues. The CDR3 DNA is TGCAGTGCTGTCAGCGGGGGGCTCACAGATACGCAGTATTTT. Its translation: CSAVSGGLTDTQYF.

This clonotype has a handful of counts. The rearrangement links TRBV12-3 or TRBV12-4 to TRBJ1-2, with D uncertain. The CDR3 has 13 amino acids. V lost 5 bases and J lost 4, with 11 bases in between. Here the CDR3 reads CASSLGPIYGYTF. CDR3 bases: TGTGCCAGCAGTCTCGGACCAATCTATGGCTACACCTTC.

This clonotype occurred a few times. This CDR3 reads CSAVSGTGVTDTQYF. In DNA, the CDR3 is TGCAGTGCTGTATCCGGGACCGGAGTCACAGATACGCAGTATTTT. V is TRBV20-1 and J is TRBJ2-3; tentatively, D is TRBD1 or TRBD2 (5 bases each). The germline gives CDR1 DFQATT, CDR2 SNEGSKA (reference sequence). The CDR3 is made up of 15 amino acids. Trimming took 5 bases from V and 2 from J, leaving 17 bases between them.

The chain links TRBV3-1 to TRBJ1-1; no clear D gene. The CDR3 extends over 13 amino acids. Germline V lookup: CDR1 LGHDT, CDR2 YNNKEL (reference sequence). Trimming stripped 3 bases from V and 1 base from J, with 6 bases between. In DNA form, the CDR3 reads TGTGCCAGCAGCCATGAGGGGAACACTGAAGCTTTCTTT. It is translated as CASSHEGNTEAFF. The entire variable domain, with the rest obtained from reference TRBV3-1 and TRBJ1-1, is as follows: DTAVSQTPKYLVTQMGNDKSIKCEQNLGHDTMYWYKQDSKKFLKIMFSYNNKELIINETVPNRFSPKSPDKAHLNLHINSLELGDSAVYFCASSHEGNTEAFFGQGTRLTVV.

This clonotype has a handful of counts. The chain links TRBV7-9 to TRBJ2-5; D may correspond to TRBD1 or TRBD2 (6 bases each). Looked up from germline, CDR1 is SEHNR and CDR2 is FQNEAQ (reference sequence). There are 16 residues in the CDR3. The V end lost 5 bases, the J end lost 1 base, and 17 bases lay between the germline ends. The CDR3 DNA sequence: TGTGCCAGCAGCCACGGCGGGACAAGGTTCCAAGAGACCCAGTACTTC. Its protein product is CASSHGGTRFQETQYF.

This chain uses TRBV7-2 with TRBJ2-5, with 9 bases matching TRBD2. CDR1 and CDR2 from the germline V gene are SGHTA and FQGNSA. J lost 5 bases, V lost 5 bases, and 15 bases had no gene match. This CDR3 spans 17 amino acids. CDR3 DNA: TGTGCCAGCAGCCTGCGGGGGACTAGCACCTGGGCGGAGACCCAGTACTTC. Amino acid sequence: CASSLRGTSTWAETQYF.